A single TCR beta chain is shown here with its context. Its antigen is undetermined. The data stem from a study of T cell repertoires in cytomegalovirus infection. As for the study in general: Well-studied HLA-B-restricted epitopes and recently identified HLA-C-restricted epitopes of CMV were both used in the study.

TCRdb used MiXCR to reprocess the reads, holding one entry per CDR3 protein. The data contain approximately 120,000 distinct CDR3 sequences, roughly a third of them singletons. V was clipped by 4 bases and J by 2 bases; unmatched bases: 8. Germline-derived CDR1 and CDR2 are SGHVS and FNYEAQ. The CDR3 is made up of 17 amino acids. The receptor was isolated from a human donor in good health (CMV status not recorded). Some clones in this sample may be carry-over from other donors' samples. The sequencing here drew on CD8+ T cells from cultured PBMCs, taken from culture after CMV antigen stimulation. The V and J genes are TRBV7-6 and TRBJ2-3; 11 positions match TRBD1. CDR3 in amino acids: CASSSTLDRGPTDTQYF. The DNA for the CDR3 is TGTGCCAGCAGCTCGACACTGGACAGGGGGCCCACAGATACGCAGTATTTT.